These 13 T cell receptor beta chains were sequenced from one sample in a study of regulatory T cells in long-lasting Graves disease. Regarding time point: newly diagnosed GD, antithyroid drugs for less than 3 months. The TCR library was prepared using RNA isolated from PBMCs. HTBI primers from iRepertoire and Arm-PCR of CDR3 regions yielded the TCR beta libraries. In TCRdb, the multiplex PCR reads were re-called with MiXCR into one record per CDR3 protein. The sample records 560,000 or so distinct CDR3 sequences, about 15% being singletons. These same data were also listed under a study on T cells in Graves' hyperthyroidism and ophthalmopathy.

The material was peripheral blood mononuclear cells (PBMCs), obtained at new diagnosis, from a patient treated with antithyroid drugs. These receptors were taken from a man aged 18-30 years with Graves disease.

This clonotype turned up a few times. The rearrangement links TRBV6-2 or TRBV6-3 to TRBJ1-1; D possibly corresponds to TRBD1 (6 bases). This CDR3 is built from 14 residues. V was clipped by 6 bases and J by 1 base, with 12 bases between them. Germline V gene sequence: CDR1 MNHEY, CDR2 SVGEGT. CDR3 in DNA: TGTGCCAGCAGACGCGGACAGCCGAACACTGAAGCTTTCTTT. It codes for CASRRGQPNTEAFF.

The sample holds many counts of this clonotype. The chain is built from TRBV27 and TRBJ2-2, with 10 positions matching TRBD1. Germline CDR1 is MNHEY and CDR2 is SMNVEV (reference sequence). The CDR3 covers 16 residues. J gave up 5 bases and V 6 bases, and 9 bases lay outside the gene matches. The CDR3 sequence: CASSIDRGRKTGELFF. The CDR3 bases are TGTGCCAGCAGCATCGACAGGGGGCGAAAGACCGGGGAGCTGTTTTTT.

This clonotype was found a few times. V and J are TRBV6-2 or TRBV6-3 and TRBJ2-5, with 12 bases fitting TRBD2. CDR3 length: 17 amino acids. Germline V lookup: CDR1 MNHEY, CDR2 SVGEGT. Germline trimming cut 1 base from V and 2 bases from J; bases unmatched to any gene: 5. As DNA, the CDR3 is TGTGCCAGCAGTTACTTTTGGACTAGCGGGAATCAAGAGACCCAGTACTTC. This codes for CASSYFWTSGNQETQYF.

This clonotype was seen ten or more times. This chain joins TRBV3-1 and TRBJ2-2; 11 nucleotides agree with TRBD2. V lost 3 bases, J lost 2 bases, and 11 bases stayed unmatched. This CDR3 comprises 19 residues. Looked up from germline, CDR1 is LGHDT and CDR2 is YNNKEL (reference sequence). The CDR3 coding sequence is TGTGCCAGCAGCCACCCGACTAGCGGGGAAGAGCAAAACACCGGGGAGCTGTTTTTT. Amino acid sequence: CASSHPTSGEEQNTGELFF.

V is TRBV29-1 and J is TRBJ1-5; D unresolved. With 2 bases removed from V and 7 bases from J, the gap between germline ends came to 12 bases. Germline CDR1 is SQVTM and CDR2 is ANQGSEA. The CDR3 loop spans 13 amino acids. The CDR3 region is CSVELPGRQPQHF. Here the CDR3 DNA reads TGCAGCGTTGAACTTCCGGGAAGACAGCCCCAGCATTTT.

This clonotype was counted at least ten times. The CDR3, as DNA: TGTGCCAGCAGCTCCTCCGGGACAGGGAGTCCCAATTACTACGAGCAGTACTTC. The encoded protein is CASSSSGTGSPNYYEQYF. The chain links TRBV11-3 to TRBJ2-7; 9 bases align to TRBD1. V shed 4 bases and J 3 bases; nucleotides not matched to a gene: 16. This CDR3 has 18 residues. Germline V lookup: CDR1 SGHNT, CDR2 YENEEA.

This clonotype was found many times. The chain combines TRBV20-1 with TRBJ2-3, with D maybe TRBD2 (7 bases). CDR1 and CDR2 from the germline V gene are DFQATT and SNEGSKA (reference sequence). There are 19 residues in the CDR3. The V gene lost 3 bases and the J gene lost 1 base, with 26 bases spanning the gap. The CDR3 DNA reads TGCAGTGCTAGTCCGAGGGGGGGGCCTACAAGATTGGGCACAGATACGCAGTATTTT. It yields the protein CSASPRGGPTRLGTDTQYF.

Points on this clonotype: A read error is possible here, since a much larger clone lies one base away. No conserved phenylalanine or tryptophan is present at the end of the CDR3, so a read error is the likely explanation. The chain is built from TRBV7-9 and TRBJ2-1, with 9 nucleotides matching TRBD1. The length of the CDR3 is 15 residues. CDR1 and CDR2 (germline): SEHNR, FQNEAQ (reference sequence). J was trimmed by 4 bases and V by 5 bases; bases with no gene match: 6. CDR3 sequence (DNA): TGTGCCAGCAGCAGGACAGGGGCCAAGTACAATGAGCAGTTCTCC. The encoded protein is CASSRTGAKYNEQFS.

The chain employs TRBV5-1 and TRBJ2-7, with D perhaps TRBD2 (5 bases). V lost 2 bases and J lost 0, with 15 bases in between. Germline CDR1 is SGHRS and CDR2 is YFSETQ. The length of the CDR3 is 16 residues. As DNA, the CDR3 is TGCGCCAGCAGCTTCGGTCGAGGTGGAGGCTCCTACGAGCAGTACTTC. This translates into CASSFGRGGGSYEQYF.

This clonotype occurred many times. The chain links TRBV12-3 or TRBV12-4 to TRBJ1-5, with D possibly matching TRBD1 (5 bases). The CDR3 length is 15 residues. V shed 5 bases and J shed 1 base, with 12 bases lying between them. CDR3 nucleotides: TGTGCCAGCAGTCCCAGGGTGAGGAGCAATCAGCCCCAGCATTTT. Residues: CASSPRVRSNQPQHF.

The table lists this clonotype with many counts. The chain joins TRBV7-2 to TRBJ2-2; TRBD2 agrees at 7 bases. The CDR3 is 16 residues long. Losses at the gene ends were 1 base for V and 7 bases for J; bases not matched to a gene: 9. Germline CDR1 SGHTA, CDR2 FQGNSA. The CDR3 spells CASSLVGGRSGGELFF. DNA of the CDR3: TGTGCCAGCAGCTTAGTAGGCGGGAGAAGCGGCGGGGAGCTGTTTTTT.

This chain connects TRBV4-1 to TRBJ1-2, with D possibly TRBD1 on 6 matching bases. Trimming stripped 0 bases from V and 4 bases from J, with 9 bases between. The CDR3 contains 14 residues. Germline-derived CDR1 and CDR2 are MGHRA and YSYEKL. The CDR3 coding sequence is TGCGCCAGCAGCCAAGAACAGGGCGCCTATGGCTACACCTTC. Protein product: CASSQEQGAYGYTF.

This clonotype was counted at least ten times. The chain employs TRBV20-1 and TRBJ2-7; a possible D gene is TRBD1 (5 bases). This CDR3 has 14 residues. V was trimmed by 0 bases and J by 2 bases, leaving 11 bases between them. The V gene's germline CDR1 is DFQATT and CDR2 SNEGSKA (reference sequence). The DNA for the CDR3 is TGCAGTGCTAGAGATTGGCAAGGGGCCTACGAGCAGTACTTC. It specifies CSARDWQGAYEQYF.